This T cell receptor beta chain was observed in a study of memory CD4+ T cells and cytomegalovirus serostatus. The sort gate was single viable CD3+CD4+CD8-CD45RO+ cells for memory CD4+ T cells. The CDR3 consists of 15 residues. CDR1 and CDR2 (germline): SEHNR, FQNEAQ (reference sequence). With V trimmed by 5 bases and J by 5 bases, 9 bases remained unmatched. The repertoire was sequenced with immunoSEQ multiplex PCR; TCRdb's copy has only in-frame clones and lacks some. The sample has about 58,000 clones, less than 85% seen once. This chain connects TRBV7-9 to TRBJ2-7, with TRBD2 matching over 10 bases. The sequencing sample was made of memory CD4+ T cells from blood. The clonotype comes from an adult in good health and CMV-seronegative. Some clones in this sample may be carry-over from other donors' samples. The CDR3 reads CASSPPSGSSHEQYF. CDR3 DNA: TGTGCCAGCAGCCCCCCTAGCGGGAGTAGCCACGAGCAGTACTTC.